The sequence of this TCR beta chain was determined in a study of identical twins. TCRdb reanalysed the 5' RACE reads using MiXCR and keeps one entry per CDR3 protein. The data contain some 630,000 distinct CDR3 sequences, around 7.5% of them singletons. The CDR3 loop spans 13 amino acids. Germline lookup yields CDR1 SGDLS and CDR2 YYNGEE. Trimming removed 2 bases from V and 4 bases from J, with 10 bases in between. This clonotype was picked up a small number of times. The same sample was also used in a study of yellow fever vaccine responses in identical twins.

Sequencing was carried out using PBMCs. The receptor's source is a woman under 30 in good health. V usage is TRBV9 and J usage is TRBJ2-7; possible D gene TRBD1, 5 bases. In nucleotides, the CDR3 is TGTGCCAGCAGCGTGGACACAAATTACGAGCAGTACTTC. Amino acid sequence: CASSVDTNYEQYF.